This TCR beta chain was obtained from a study of spatial heterogeneity in lung cancer. Time point given: blood taken at disease recurrence. Tumor, nontumor lung or frozen PBMC supplied whole RNA that was sequenced unsorted. This clonotype came up many times. Its antigen is currently unknown. The size of this beta chain means little, since it is a stray read in a library made for alpha chains. On each TCR cDNA molecule, a unique molecular identifier was present. TCRdb called the 5' RACE reads again in MiXCR, with one record for every CDR3 protein. Seen here are 8,500 to 10,000 distinct CDR3 sequences, around 3.9% observed once, and the top ten hold 15% to 20%. Study-level results: Among blood samples, ubiquitous expanded tumor TCRs appeared more at resection than at follow-up.

Here the sequenced sample was PBMCs, taken at recurrence. The receptor's source is a female donor with early-stage non-small cell lung cancer.

CDR3 sequence: CSAAPWTPGYGYTF. The CDR3 bases are TGCAGTGCTGCCCCTTGGACGCCGGGCTATGGCTACACCTTC. This chain connects TRBV20-1 to TRBJ1-2, with unresolved D. Germline CDR1 DFQATT, CDR2 SNEGSKA (reference sequence). This CDR3 spans 14 amino acids. V lost 5 bases to trimming and J lost 4 bases, with 17 bases between them.